These 3 T cell receptor beta chains were all obtained from the same sample, sequenced in a study of T cell responses to AZD1222 COVID-19 vaccine. Assay: immunoSEQ multiplex PCR; the TCRdb copy retains only in-frame clones and omits some. This sample has about 140,000 clones; about 89% occur once, and the top ten carry approximately 8%. This material consisted of peripheral blood, taken 28 days after the second dose of the MenACWY control vaccine. The receptors stem from an adult who received the MenACWY meningococcal vaccine as a control.

This clone was counted a single time. The CDR3 DNA is TGTGCCAGCAGTTTATATCCCAGGGGCGCGGATACGCAGTATTTT. Its protein product is CASSLYPRGADTQYF. V is TRBV28 and J is TRBJ2-3; D possibly corresponds to TRBD1 (6 bases). Between the trimmed V and J ends, which lost 1 base and 6 bases, there was a span of 14 bases. CDR3 length: 15 amino acids. CDR1 is MDHEN and CDR2 is SYDVKM in the germline V gene.

This clone was picked up one time. V gene TRBV6-5 combines with J gene TRBJ2-5; TRBD1 agrees at 7 bases. J lost 5 bases, V lost 5 bases, and 5 bases had no gene match. The CDR3 extends over 13 amino acids. Per germline, CDR1 MNHEY and CDR2 SVGAGI. The CDR3 nucleotides read TGTGCCAGCAGTCAGGGGGTTTTGGAGACCCAGTACTTC. Its protein product is CASSQGVLETQYF.

This clone was counted once. V gene TRBV6-2 or TRBV6-3 combines with J gene TRBJ2-5; 10 bases fit TRBD2. The CDR3 sequence is 15 residues long. The germline V gene has CDR1 MNHEY and CDR2 SVGEGT. Unmatched junction bases numbered 7, after V lost 4 bases and J lost 5 bases. CDR3 residues: CASSSRTSGRETQYF. The CDR3 coding sequence is TGTGCCAGCAGTTCTCGGACTAGCGGAAGGGAGACCCAGTACTTC.